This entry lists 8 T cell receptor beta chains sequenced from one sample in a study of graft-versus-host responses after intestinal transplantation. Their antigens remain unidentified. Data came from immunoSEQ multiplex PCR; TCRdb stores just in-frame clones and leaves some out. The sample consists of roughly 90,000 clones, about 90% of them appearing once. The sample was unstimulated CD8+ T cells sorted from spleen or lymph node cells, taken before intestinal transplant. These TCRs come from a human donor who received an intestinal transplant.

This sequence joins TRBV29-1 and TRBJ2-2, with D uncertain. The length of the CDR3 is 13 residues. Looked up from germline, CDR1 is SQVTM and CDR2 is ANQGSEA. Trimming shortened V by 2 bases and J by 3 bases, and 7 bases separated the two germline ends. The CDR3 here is CSVEPEYTGELFF. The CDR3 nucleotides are TGCAGCGTTGAACCAGAGTACACCGGGGAGCTGTTTTTT.

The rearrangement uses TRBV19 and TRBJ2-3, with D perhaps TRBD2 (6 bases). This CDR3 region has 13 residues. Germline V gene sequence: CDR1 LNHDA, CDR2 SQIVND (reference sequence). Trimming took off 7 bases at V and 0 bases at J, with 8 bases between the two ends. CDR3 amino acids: CASTAGSTDTQYF. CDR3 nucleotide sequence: TGTGCCAGTACCGCGGGAAGCACAGATACGCAGTATTTT.

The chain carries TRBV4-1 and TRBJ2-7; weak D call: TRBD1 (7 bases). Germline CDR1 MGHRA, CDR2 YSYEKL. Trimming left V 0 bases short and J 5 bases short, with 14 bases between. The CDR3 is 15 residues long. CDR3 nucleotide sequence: TGCGCCAGCAGCCAAGATTTCCAGGGGGAGGACGAGCAGTACTTC. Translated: CASSQDFQGEDEQYF.

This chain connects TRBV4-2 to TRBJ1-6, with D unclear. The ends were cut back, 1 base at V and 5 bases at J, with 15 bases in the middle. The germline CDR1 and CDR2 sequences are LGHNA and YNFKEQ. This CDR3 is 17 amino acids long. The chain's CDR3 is CASSQGIHVYNNSPLHF. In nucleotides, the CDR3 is TGTGCCAGCAGCCAAGGGATCCATGTCTACAATAATTCACCCCTCCACTTT.

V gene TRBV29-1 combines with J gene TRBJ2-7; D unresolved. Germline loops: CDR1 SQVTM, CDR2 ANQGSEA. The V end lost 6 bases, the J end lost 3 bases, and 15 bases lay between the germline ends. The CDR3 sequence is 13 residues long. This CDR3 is CSVVGGRDYEQYF. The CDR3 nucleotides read TGCAGCGTCGTTGGTGGCAGAGACTACGAGCAGTACTTC.

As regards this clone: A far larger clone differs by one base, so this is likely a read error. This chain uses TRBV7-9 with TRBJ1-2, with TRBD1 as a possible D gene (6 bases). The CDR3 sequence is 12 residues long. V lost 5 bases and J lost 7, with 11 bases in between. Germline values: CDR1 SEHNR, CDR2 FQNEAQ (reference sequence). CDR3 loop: CASSGTWVGYTF. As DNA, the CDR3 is TGTGCCAGCAGCGGGACATGGGTTGGCTACACCTTC.

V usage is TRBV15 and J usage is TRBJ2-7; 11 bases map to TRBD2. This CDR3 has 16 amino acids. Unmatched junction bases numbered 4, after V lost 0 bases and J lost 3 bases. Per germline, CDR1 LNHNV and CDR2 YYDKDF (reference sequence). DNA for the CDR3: TGTGCCACCAGCAGAGATAGACTAGCGGGAATCTACGAGCAGTACTTC. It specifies CATSRDRLAGIYEQYF.

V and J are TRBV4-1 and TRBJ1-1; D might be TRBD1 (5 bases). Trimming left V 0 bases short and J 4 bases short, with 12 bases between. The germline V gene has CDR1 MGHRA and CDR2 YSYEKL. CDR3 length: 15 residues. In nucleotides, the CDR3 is TGCGCCAGCAGCCAAGAGCCGGGGGGGGGCACTGAAGCTTTCTTT. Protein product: CASSQEPGGGTEAFF.